This T cell receptor beta chain came from a study of siplizumab effects on memory and regulatory T cells (dated by TCRdb to the late 2010s). Looking at the study overall: The study looked at the effect of siplizumab, an anti-CD2 antibody, on alloreactive T-cell subsets in allogeneic mixed lymphocyte reactions made from human PBMCs. The paper's findings and limits, for the study overall: Among mappable alloreactive CD4+ clones, the Treg-derived fraction averaged nearly 70% with siplizumab versus 25% to 30% in control reactions. Because sequences at frequencies below about 10^-5 were poorly captured, only a minor fraction of alloreactive clones could be mapped back to unstimulated subsets. Unstimulated naive T cells appeared more diverse than memory T cells, and naive cells seemed to contribute substantially to the alloresponse. The cumulative frequency of alloreactive sequences traceable to unstimulated CD4+ memory T cells was significantly reduced by siplizumab. Whether proliferating Tregs from siplizumab cultures were suppressive was not functionally confirmed. A naive or memory phenotype could not be assigned to roughly 75-96% of proliferating CD4+ or CD8+ clones.

The cysteine opens and the phenylalanine closes a CDR3 of 16 amino acids. The read is trimmed to its CDR3 DNA, 48 bases read in frame from base 1. A distance of 8 bases separates the germline ends of V and J, which lose 2 bases and 0 bases respectively. CDR1 LGHNA and CDR2 YSLEER were looked up in the germline V gene. The protocol used for the library was the immunoSEQ multiplex PCR assay. About 10^5 TCR templates per sample were assayed by the deep sequencing platform. Genomic DNA extracted from sorted T cells was the material used for TCRbeta CDR3 sequencing. The paper's processing steps were these. The R programming language was used for clonal analysis of TCRbeta CDR3 data. Alloreactive CD4+ and CD8+ clones were defined by comparing unstimulated samples with post-reaction CFSE-low samples. Regulatory or non-regulatory origin was assigned to alloreactive CD4+ clones by matching of sequences to sorted unstimulated Treg and non-Treg repertoires. TCRdb mirrors the immuneACCESS table, restricted to in-frame sequences. Some clones are absent from its copies; in checked studies, under half trace to an unresolved V gene, and the reason for the others is unknown. That table is the source of V, J and clone size, and D and trimming were worked out from the DNA. The sample data list roughly 1,200 clones, and 74% of these were observed just once. The ten top clones hold 65% to 90% of the sample.

In addition, sequencing in three donor pairs included unstimulated CD8+ effector memory subsets alongside CD4+ naive, CD8+ naive, CD8+ TEMRA and CD4+ memory subsets. TCRbeta CDR3 sequencing was performed on sorted unstimulated T cells and on proliferating T cells recovered from mixed lymphocyte reactions. Fresh whole blood from around 10 HLA-typed healthy donors was used as the source from which PBMCs were isolated. Concerning this clone itself: Its antigen is not yet known. No qualities accompany the bases; no much larger clone lies one base away.

This sequence was found in a human donor in good health. Material for sequencing was TEMRA CD8+ T cells sorted from blood. Per the publication, the cell subset or site label means: unstimulated CD8+ CD45RA+ effector memory T cells. The sequence links TRBV4-3 to TRBJ2-6; the D gene is not confidently resolved. The CDR3 reads CASSQKGTSGANVLTF. The nucleotides read TGCGCCAGCAGCCAAAAGGGTACCTCTGGGGCCAACGTCCTGACTTTC.